The T cell receptor beta chain under discussion was sequenced for a study of blood T cell repertoires in COVID-19. Across the study: The United States, Italy and Spain were the sources of the acute and convalescent COVID-19 samples.

V shed 4 bases, J shed 10 bases, and the junction held 13 bases outside the gene matches. Germline CDR1 and CDR2: LGHDT and YNNKEL (reference sequence). This CDR3 is built from 17 residues. Researchers sorted participants into cohorts using their self-reported clinical history. In the original workflow: Researchers report that nucleated cell counts were estimated from reference gene primer amplification. TCRdb's table, derived via immunoSEQ multiplex PCR, lists solely in-frame clones and lacks some. The V and J calls and the clone size are those of that table, but D and trimming were determined from the DNA. The table shows 200,000 to 300,000 clones, with approximately 88% occurring only once.

V usage is TRBV3-1 (or the pseudogene TRBV3-2) and J usage is TRBJ1-6; 10 bases fit TRBD1. The origin of this receptor is a woman between 35 and 50 years old with acute COVID-19. The sequencing input was PBMCs or T cells enriched from blood (not recorded which). The CDR3 here is CASSPSLRGQGRSPLHF. The DNA for the CDR3 is TGTGCCAGCAGCCCCAGCCTCAGGGGACAGGGGAGGTCACCCCTCCACTTT.